This T cell receptor (beta chain) was recorded in a study of T cells after yellow fever vaccination. MiXCR, applied by TCRdb to the 5' RACE reads, yields one record per CDR3 protein. The sample yields fewer than 650,000 distinct CDR3 sequences, about a fifth seen once. This clonotype was seen a few times. V lost 1 base to trimming and J lost 2 bases; unmatched junction nucleotides: 5. The CDR3 covers 15 residues. The germline V gene encodes CDR1 LNHNV and CDR2 YYDKDF (reference sequence). The specimen was PBMCs, collected approximately 22 days after the first yellow fever vaccination. This sequence originates from a man aged 18 to 29 who received the YFV17D yellow fever vaccine. The gene calls are TRBV15 and TRBJ2-7; 7 bases agree with TRBD1. In nucleotides, the CDR3 is TGTGCCACCAGCAGAGGCCCCGACAGGGCCTACGAGCAGTACTTC. This codes for CATSRGPDRAYEQYF.